The sequence of this TCR beta chain was determined in a study of OX40 agonist ivuxolimab in advanced cancers. The overall study: The dose-escalation group included hepatocellular carcinoma, melanoma, renal cell carcinoma and head and neck cancer. Findings and limits, study-wide: Low normalized clonal expansion also occurred in some nonresponding patients.

TCRdb's table, derived via immunoSEQ multiplex PCR, lists solely in-frame clones and lacks some. The data contain more than 85,000 clones, just over 90% of them seen just once; the ten biggest clones take up 0.31%. Germline CDR1 ENHRY, CDR2 SYGVKD. This CDR3 is built from 14 residues. Trimming pared 8 bases from V and 3 bases from J, leaving 14 bases between. As for this clone: Its matching antigen is unknown.

The clonotype was recovered from an adult with an advanced solid tumor such as melanoma, head and neck, liver or kidney cancer. The sample here was CD4+ or CD8+ T cells sorted from blood, taken in a trial of the OX40 agonist ivuxolimab. V gene TRBV10-3 combines with J gene TRBJ1-5; D not certain. CDR3 bases: TGTGCCATCTCCCAAGACCGCCTCAATCAGCCCCAGCATTTT. Translated: CAISQDRLNQPQHF.